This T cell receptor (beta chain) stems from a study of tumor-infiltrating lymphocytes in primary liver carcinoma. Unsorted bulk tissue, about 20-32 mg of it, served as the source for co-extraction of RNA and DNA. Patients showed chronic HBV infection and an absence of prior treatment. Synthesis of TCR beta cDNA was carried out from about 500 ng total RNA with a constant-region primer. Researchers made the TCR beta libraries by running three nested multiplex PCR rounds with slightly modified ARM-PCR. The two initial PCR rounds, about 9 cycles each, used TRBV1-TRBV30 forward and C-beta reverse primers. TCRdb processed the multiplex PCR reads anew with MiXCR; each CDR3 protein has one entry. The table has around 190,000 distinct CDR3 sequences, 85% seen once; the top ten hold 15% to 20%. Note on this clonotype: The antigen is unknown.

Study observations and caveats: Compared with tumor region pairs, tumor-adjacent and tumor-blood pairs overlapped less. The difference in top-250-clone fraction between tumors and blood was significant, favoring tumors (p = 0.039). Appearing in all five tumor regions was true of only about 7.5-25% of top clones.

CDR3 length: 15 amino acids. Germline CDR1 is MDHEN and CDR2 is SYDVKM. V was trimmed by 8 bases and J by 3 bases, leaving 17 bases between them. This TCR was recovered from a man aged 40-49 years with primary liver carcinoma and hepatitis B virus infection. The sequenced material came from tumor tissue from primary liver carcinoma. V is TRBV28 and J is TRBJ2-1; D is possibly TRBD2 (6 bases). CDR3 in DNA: TGTGCCAGCTACCTCGGGAGCGGATTCTACAATGAGCAGTTCTTC. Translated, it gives CASYLGSGFYNEQFF.